This T cell receptor beta chain was identified during a study of blood T cell repertoires in COVID-19. Study-wide context: Material from acute and convalescent COVID-19 was sourced from the United States, Italy and Spain.

Here immunoSEQ multiplex PCR was the method, and the copy in TCRdb shows in-frame clones only, minus some. The sample consists of tens of thousands of clones, about four fifths of them appearing once. Germline V gives CDR1 MGHRA, CDR2 YSYEKL. This CDR3 spans 15 amino acids. The V gene lost 1 base and the J gene lost 5 bases, with 14 bases spanning the gap. The chain is built from TRBV4-1 and TRBJ1-1; D is undetermined. The specimen sequenced was peripheral blood. This sequence was found in a man in his 70s with acute or convalescent COVID-19. The CDR3 sequence is CASSQVVAGFTEAFF. The CDR3 region has the DNA TGCGCCAGCAGCCAAGTAGTTGCCGGGTTTACTGAAGCTTTCTTT.